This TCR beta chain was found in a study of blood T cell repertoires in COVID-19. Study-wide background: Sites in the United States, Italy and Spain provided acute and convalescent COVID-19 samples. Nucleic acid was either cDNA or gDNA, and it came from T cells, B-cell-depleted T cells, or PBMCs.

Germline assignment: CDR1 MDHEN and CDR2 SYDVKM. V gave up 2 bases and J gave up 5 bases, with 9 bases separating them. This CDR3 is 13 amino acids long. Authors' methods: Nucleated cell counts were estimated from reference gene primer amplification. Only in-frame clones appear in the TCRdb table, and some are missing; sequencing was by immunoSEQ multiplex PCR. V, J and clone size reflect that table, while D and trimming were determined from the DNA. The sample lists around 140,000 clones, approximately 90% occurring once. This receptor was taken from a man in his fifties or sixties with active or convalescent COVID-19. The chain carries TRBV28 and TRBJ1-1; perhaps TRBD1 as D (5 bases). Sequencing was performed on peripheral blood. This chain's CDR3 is CASSLGGGTEAFF. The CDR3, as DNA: TGTGCCAGCAGTTTAGGGGGAGGGACTGAAGCTTTCTTT.